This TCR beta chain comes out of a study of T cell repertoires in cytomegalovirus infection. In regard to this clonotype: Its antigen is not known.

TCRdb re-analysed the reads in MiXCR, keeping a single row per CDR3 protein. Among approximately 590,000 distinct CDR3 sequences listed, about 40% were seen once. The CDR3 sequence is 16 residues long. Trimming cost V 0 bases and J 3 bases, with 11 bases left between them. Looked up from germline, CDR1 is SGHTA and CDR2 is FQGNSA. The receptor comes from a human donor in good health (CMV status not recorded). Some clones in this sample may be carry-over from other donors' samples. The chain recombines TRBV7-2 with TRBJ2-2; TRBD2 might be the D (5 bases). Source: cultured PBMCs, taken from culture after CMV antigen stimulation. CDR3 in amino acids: CASSLARGGYTGELFF. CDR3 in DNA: TGTGCCAGCAGCTTAGCACGAGGCGGGTACACCGGGGAGCTGTTTTTT.